What follows describes a single TCR beta chain. This specimen comes from a study of blood T cell repertoires in COVID-19. Study as a whole: Sites in the United States, Italy and Spain provided acute and convalescent COVID-19 samples. PBMCs, B-cell-depleted T cells, or T cells provided the cDNA or gDNA that made up the material.

CDR3 size: 14 residues. J lost 1 base, V lost 5 bases, and 3 bases had no gene match. Germline loops: CDR1 KGHDR, CDR2 SFDVKD. In the authors' methods: Reference gene primer amplification yielded estimated nucleated cell counts. Assay: immunoSEQ multiplex PCR; the TCRdb copy retains only in-frame clones and omits some. That table furnishes V, J and clone size, whereas the DNA furnished D and trimming. The data show roughly 390,000 clones, roughly 85% seen once. The sequence was collected from a woman in her late teens or twenties with acute or convalescent COVID-19. This chain uses TRBV24-1 with TRBJ2-7; 8 nucleotides agree with TRBD2. The sample was peripheral blood. The CDR3 is CATSAAGGSYEQYF. The CDR3 DNA follows: TGTGCCACCAGTGCGGCGGGAGGATCCTACGAGCAGTACTTC.